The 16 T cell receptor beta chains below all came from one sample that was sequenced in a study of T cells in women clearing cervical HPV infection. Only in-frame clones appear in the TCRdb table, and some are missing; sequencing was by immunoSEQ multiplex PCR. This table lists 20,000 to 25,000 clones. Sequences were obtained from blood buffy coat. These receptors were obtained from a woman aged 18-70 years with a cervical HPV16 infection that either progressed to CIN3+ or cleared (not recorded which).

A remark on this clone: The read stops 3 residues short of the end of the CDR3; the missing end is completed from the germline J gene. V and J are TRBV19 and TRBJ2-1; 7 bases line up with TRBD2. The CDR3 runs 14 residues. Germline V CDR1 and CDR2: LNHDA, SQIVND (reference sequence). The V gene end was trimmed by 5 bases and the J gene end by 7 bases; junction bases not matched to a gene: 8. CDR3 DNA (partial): TGTGCCAGTAGTTTGGGACGGCGGGGGAATGAG. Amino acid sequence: CASSLGRRGNE. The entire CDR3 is CASSLGRRGNEQFF.

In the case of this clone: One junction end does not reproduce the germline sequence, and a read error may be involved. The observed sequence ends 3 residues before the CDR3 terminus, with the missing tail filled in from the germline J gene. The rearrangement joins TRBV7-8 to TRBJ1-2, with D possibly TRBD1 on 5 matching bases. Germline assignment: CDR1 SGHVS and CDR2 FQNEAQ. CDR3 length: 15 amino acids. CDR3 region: CANSPLIGARYGYTF. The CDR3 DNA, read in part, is TGTGCCAACAGCCCCTTGATAGGGGCGAGGTATGGC.

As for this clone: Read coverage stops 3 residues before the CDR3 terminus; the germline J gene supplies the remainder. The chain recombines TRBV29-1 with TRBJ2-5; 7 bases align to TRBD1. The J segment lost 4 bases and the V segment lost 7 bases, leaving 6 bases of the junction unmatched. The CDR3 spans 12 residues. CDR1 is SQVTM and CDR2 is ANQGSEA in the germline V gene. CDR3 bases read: TGCAGCGCCAGACAGGGAAGAGAGACC. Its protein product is CSARQGRET. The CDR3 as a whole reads CSARQGRETQYF.

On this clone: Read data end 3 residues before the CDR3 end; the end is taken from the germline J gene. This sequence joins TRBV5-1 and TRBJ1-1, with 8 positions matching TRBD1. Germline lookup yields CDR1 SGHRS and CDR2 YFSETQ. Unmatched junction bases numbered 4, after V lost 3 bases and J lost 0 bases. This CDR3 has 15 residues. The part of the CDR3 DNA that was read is TGCGCCAGCAGCTCACCGGACAGGGTGAACACTGAA. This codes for CASSSPDRVNTE. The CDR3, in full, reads CASSSPDRVNTEAFF.

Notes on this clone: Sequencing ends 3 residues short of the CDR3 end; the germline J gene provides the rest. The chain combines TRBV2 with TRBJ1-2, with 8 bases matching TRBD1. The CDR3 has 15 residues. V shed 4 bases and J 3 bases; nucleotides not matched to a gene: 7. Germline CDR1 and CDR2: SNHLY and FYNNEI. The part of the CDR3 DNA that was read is TGTGCCAGCAGTGTTACCGGACAGGGACACTATGGC. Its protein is CASSVTGQGHYG. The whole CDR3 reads CASSVTGQGHYGYTF.

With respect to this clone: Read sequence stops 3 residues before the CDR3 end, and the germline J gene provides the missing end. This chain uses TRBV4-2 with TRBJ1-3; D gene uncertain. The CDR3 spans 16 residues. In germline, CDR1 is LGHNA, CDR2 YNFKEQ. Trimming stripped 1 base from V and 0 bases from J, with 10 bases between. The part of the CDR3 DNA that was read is TGTGCCAGCAGCCAAGCCCAGGCCCTCTCTGGAAACACC. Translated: CASSQAQALSGNT. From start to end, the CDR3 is CASSQAQALSGNTIYF.

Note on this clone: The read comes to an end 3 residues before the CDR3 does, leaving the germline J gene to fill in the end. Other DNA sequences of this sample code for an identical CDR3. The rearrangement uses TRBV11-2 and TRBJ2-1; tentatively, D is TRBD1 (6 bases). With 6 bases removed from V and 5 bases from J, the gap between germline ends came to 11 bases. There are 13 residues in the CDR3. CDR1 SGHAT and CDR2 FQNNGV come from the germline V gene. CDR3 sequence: CASSADRNNEQFF. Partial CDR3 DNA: TGTGCCAGCAGTGCGGACAGAAACAATGAG.

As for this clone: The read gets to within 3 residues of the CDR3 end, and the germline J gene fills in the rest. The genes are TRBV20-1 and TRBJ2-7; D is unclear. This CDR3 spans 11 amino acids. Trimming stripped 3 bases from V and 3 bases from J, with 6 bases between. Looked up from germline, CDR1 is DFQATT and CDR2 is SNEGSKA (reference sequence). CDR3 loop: CSARSSYEQYF. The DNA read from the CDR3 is TGCAGTGCTAGGTCCAGCTACGAG.

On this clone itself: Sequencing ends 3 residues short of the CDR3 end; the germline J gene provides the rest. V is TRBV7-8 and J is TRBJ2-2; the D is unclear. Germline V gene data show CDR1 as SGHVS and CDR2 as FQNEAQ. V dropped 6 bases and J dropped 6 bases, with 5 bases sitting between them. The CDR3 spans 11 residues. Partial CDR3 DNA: TGTGCCAGCAGAGCTGCCGGGGAG. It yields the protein CASRAAGE. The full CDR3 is CASRAAGELFF.

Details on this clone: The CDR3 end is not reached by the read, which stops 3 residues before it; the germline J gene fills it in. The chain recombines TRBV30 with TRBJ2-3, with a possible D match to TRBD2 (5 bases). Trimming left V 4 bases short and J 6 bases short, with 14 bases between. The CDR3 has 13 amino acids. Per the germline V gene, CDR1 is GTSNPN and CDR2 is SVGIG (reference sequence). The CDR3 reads CAWTLPEGDTQYF. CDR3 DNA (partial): TGTGCCTGGACCCTCCCAGAGGGCGATACG.

The CDR3: CAWRESGTGGEQYF. The CDR3 DNA, read in part, is TGTGCCTGGAGAGAATCCGGGACAGGGGGCGAG. The chain employs TRBV30 and TRBJ2-7; TRBD1 matches at 11 bases. The DNA ends 3 residues before the CDR3 does, and the rest of the CDR3 is filled in from the germline J gene. The germline gives CDR1 GTSNPN, CDR2 SVGIG (reference sequence). This CDR3 spans 14 amino acids. V lost 3 bases, J lost 6 bases, and 7 bases stayed unmatched.

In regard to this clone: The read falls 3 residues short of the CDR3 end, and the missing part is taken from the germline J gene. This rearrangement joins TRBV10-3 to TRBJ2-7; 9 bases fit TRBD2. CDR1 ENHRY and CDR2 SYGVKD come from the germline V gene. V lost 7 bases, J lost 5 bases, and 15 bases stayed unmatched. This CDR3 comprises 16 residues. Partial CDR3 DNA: TGTGCCATCACAGCAACTAGCGGGTCCAGTCCCCACGAG. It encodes CAITATSGSSPHE. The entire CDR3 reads CAITATSGSSPHEQYF.

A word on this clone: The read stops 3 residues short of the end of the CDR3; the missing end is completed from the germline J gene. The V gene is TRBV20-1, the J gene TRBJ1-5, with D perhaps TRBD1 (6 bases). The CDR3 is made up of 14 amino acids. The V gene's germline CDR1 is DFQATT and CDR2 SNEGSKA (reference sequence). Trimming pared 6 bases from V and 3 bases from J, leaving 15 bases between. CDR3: CSASTGPLNQPQHF. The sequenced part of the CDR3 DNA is TGCAGTGCCTCGACAGGTCCCCTCAATCAGCCC.

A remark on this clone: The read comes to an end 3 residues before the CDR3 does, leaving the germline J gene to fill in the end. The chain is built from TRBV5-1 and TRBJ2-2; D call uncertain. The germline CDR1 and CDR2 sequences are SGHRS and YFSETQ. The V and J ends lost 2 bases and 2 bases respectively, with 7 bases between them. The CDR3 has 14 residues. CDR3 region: CASSLDLNTGELFF. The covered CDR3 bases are TGCGCCAGCAGCTTAGATCTAAACACCGGGGAG. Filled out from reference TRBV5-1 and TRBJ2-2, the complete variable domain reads KAGVTQTPRYLIKTRGQQVTLSCSPISGHRSVSWYQQTPGQGLQFLFEYFSETQRNKGNFPGRFSGRQFSNSRSEMNVSTLELGDSALYLCASSLDLNTGELFFGEGSRLTVL.

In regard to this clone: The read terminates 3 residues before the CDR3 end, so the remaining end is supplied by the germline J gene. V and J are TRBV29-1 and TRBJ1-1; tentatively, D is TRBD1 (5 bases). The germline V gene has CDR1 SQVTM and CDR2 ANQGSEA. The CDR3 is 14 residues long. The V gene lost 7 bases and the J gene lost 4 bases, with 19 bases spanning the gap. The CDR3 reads CSAQLRVRGTEAFF. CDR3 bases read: TGCAGCGCCCAACTTAGGGTTAGGGGCACTGAA. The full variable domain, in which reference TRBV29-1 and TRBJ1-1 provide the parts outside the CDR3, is SAVISQKPSRDICQRGTSLTIQCQVDSQVTMMFWYRQQPGQSLTLIATANQGSEATYESGFVIDKFPISRPNLTFSTLTVSNMSPEDSSIYLCSAQLRVRGTEAFFGQGTRLTVV.

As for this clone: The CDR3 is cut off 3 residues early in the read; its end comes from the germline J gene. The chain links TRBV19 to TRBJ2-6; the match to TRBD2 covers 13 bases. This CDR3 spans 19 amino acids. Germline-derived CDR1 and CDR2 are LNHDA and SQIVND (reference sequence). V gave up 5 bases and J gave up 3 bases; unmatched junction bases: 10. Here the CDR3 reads CASSPLLAGGPGGANVLTF. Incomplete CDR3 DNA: TGTGCCAGTAGTCCGCTACTAGCGGGAGGGCCTGGTGGGGCCAACGTC.